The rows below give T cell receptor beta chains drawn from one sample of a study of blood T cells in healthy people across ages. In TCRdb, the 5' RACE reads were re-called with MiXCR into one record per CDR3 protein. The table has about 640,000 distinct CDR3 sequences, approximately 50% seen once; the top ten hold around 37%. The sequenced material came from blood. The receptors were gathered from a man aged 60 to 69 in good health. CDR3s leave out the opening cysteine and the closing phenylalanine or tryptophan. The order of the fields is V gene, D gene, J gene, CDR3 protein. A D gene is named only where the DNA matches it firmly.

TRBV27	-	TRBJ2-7	ASSRPGIPNYEQY
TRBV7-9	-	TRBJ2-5	ASTMYSQETQY
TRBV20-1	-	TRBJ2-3	SASEDTQY
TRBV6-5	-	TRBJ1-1	ASSSLRTVNTEAF
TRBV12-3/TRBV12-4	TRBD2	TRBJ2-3	ASSLPRIAGGGTDTQY
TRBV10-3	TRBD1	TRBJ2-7	AISEDRASYEQY
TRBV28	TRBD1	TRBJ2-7	ASHQAGGSYEQY
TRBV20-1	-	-	SASSFYEQY
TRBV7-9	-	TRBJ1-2	ASSTQPGTRNGYT
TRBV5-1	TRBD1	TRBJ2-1	ASSLVVTGTGFDEQF
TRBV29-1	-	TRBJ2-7	SVYDIITYEQY
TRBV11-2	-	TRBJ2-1	ASSLDQWDNGQF
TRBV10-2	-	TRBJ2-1	ASSEHGGKTQF
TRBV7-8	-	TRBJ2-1	ASSRRQAGGEQF
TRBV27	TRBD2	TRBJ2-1	ASTVGAGGYNEQF
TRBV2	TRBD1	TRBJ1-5	ASSPTPGQGTQH
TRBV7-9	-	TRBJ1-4	ASSPSPRGNEKLF
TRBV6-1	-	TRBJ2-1	ASRPDRNEQF
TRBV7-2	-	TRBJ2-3	ASSLRGWTDTQY
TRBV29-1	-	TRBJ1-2	SVELNNYGYT
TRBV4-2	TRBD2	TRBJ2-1	ASSQRGSASGYNEQF
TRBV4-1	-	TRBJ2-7	ASSQTILQRDEQY
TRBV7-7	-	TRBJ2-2	ASSLGGGNTGELF